Below are 25 T cell receptor beta chains sequenced from a single sample in a study of control samples from healthy donors and cancer patients. Produced via immunoSEQ multiplex PCR; TCRdb's table is partial and in-frame only. The sample lists 45,000 to 70,000 clones; around 90% were seen once. The sample consisted of PBMCs. Source of these receptors: a man in his thirties or forties with colorectal cancer.

The rearrangement joins TRBV6-5 to TRBJ2-3, with no clear D. This CDR3 is built from 15 residues. V was shortened by 2 bases and J by 1 base, with 10 bases between the two germline ends. Per germline, CDR1 MNHEY and CDR2 SVGAGI. In DNA, the CDR3 is TGTGCCAGCAGTTACGGAGTTTCTCGCACAGATACGCAGTATTTT. Amino acids: CASSYGVSRTDTQYF.

The genes are TRBV2 and TRBJ2-7; a weak D match, TRBD1 (5 bases). The CDR3 consists of 13 residues. The ends were cut back, 4 bases at V and 2 bases at J, with 9 bases in the middle. Looked up from germline, CDR1 is SNHLY and CDR2 is FYNNEI. CDR3 protein: CASSGTPAYEQYV. The CDR3 DNA is TGTGCCAGCAGTGGGACACCCGCCTACGAGCAGTACGTC.

The V call is TRBV25-1, the J call TRBJ1-1; 9 nucleotides agree with TRBD1. V shed 2 bases, J shed 2 bases, and the junction held 6 bases outside the gene matches. CDR1 is MGHDK, CDR2 SYGVNS, per germline. The CDR3 runs 16 residues. The chain's CDR3 is CASSEKDRGYNTEAFF. The CDR3, as DNA: TGTGCCAGCAGTGAAAAGGACAGGGGATATAACACTGAAGCTTTCTTT.

This clone was found a few times. V gene TRBV19 combines with J gene TRBJ1-5; D ambiguous. Germline CDR1 and CDR2: LNHDA and SQIVND (reference sequence). V was cut by 8 bases and J by 0 bases, with 5 bases left in between. This CDR3 is 12 amino acids long. The CDR3 DNA is TGTGCCAGTCAATATAGCAATCAGCCCCAGCATTTT. Protein: CASQYSNQPQHF.

This chain connects TRBV6-2 or TRBV6-3 to TRBJ1-1; 12 positions match TRBD1. J lost 0 bases, V lost 0 bases, and 14 bases had no gene match. Germline loops: CDR1 MNHEY, CDR2 SVGEGT. CDR3 size: 21 residues. DNA for the CDR3: TGTGCCAGCAGTTACTCGGGCGGCCCCCCGGGACAGGGGGCCATGAACACTGAAGCTTTCTTT. Its translation is CASSYSGGPPGQGAMNTEAFF.

The V call is TRBV18, the J call TRBJ1-4, with D unclear. CDR1 and CDR2 (germline): KGHSH, LQKENI. V lost 5 bases and J 8 bases, leaving 9 bases between the germline ends. CDR3 length equals 12 residues. CDR3 sequence (DNA): TGTGCCAGCTCATTAACCGGGGAAAAACTGTTTTTT. Protein product: CASSLTGEKLFF.

The V and J genes are TRBV11-2 and TRBJ2-2, with D possibly matching TRBD1 (7 bases). Germline V gives CDR1 SGHAT, CDR2 FQNNGV. The CDR3 contains 15 residues. Trimming pared 6 bases from V and 3 bases from J, leaving 14 bases between. In DNA form, the CDR3 reads TGTGCCAGCAGACGCGGGACAGTTTACACCGGGGAGCTGTTTTTT. Translation gives CASRRGTVYTGELFF.

V usage is TRBV7-9 and J usage is TRBJ1-4; 8 bases map to TRBD1. CDR1 is SEHNR, CDR2 FQNEAQ, per germline (reference sequence). V was pared by 3 bases and J by 7 bases, with 7 bases of the junction left unmatched. The CDR3 spans 15 residues. CDR3 in DNA: TGTGCCAGCAGCTTCCCGGGCAGGGGGCCTGAAAAACTGTTTTTT. Amino acids: CASSFPGRGPEKLFF.

The chain employs TRBV9 and TRBJ1-2; TRBD1 matches 8 bases. The CDR3 length is 13 residues. Germline CDR1 reads SGDLS; CDR2 reads YYNGEE. V lost 4 bases, J lost 8 bases, and 7 bases stayed unmatched. The CDR3 sequence: CASSPWTGRGYTF. For the CDR3, the DNA is TGTGCCAGCAGCCCGTGGACAGGGAGGGGCTACACCTTC. The full variable domain, rest sourced from reference TRBV9 and TRBJ1-2, is DSGVTQTPKHLITATGQRVTLRCSPRSGDLSVYWYQQSLDQGLQFLIQYYNGEERAKGNILERFSAQQFPDLHSELNLSSLELGDSALYFCASSPWTGRGYTFGSGTRLTVV.

This clone was seen only once. This chain links TRBV5-4 with TRBJ1-2, with 7 positions matching TRBD1. The CDR3 totals 14 residues. The trim removed 6 bases at V and 4 bases at J, leaving 9 bases unmatched. Germline assignment: CDR1 SGHNT and CDR2 YYREEE (reference sequence). The CDR3 here is CASTLPGQLYGYTF. CDR3 bases: TGTGCCAGCACCCTACCGGGACAGCTCTATGGCTACACCTTC.

V is TRBV3-1 (or the pseudogene TRBV3-2) and J is TRBJ1-1; a weak D match, TRBD1 (6 bases). This CDR3 region has 17 residues. Germline assignment: CDR1 LGHDT and CDR2 YNNKEL (reference sequence). V gave up 4 bases and J gave up 1 base, with 19 bases separating them. The CDR3 loop reads CASSPRQGMLGNTEAFF. CDR3 DNA: TGTGCCAGCAGCCCCCGGCAGGGGATGTTGGGGAACACTGAAGCTTTCTTT.

The rearrangement links TRBV19 to TRBJ1-5; 7 bases are a match to TRBD1. From germline, CDR1 is LNHDA and CDR2 SQIVND (reference sequence). The CDR3 contains 18 residues. V trimming: 2 bases; J trimming: 0 bases; junction bases outside the gene matches: 10. The DNA of the CDR3 is TGTGCCAGTAGTATAATGACAGGGCGCACTTATAGCAATCAGCCCCAGCATTTT. Encoded protein: CASSIMTGRTYSNQPQHF.

CDR3 DNA sequence: TGTGCCAGCAGCTTGCTACCCAGAAGGGGCTCTGGCTACACCTTC. Translating it yields CASSLLPRRGSGYTF. This rearrangement joins TRBV5-6 to TRBJ1-2, with D possibly being TRBD1 (5 bases). The CDR3 is 15 amino acids. The V end lost 1 base, the J end lost 7 bases, and 17 bases lay between the germline ends. In germline, CDR1 is SGHDT, CDR2 YYEEEE.

In its sample, this clone was seen a few times. The genes are TRBV7-9 and TRBJ2-2; TRBD1 matches 9 bases. CDR1 is SEHNR and CDR2 is FQNEAQ in the germline V gene (reference sequence). The CDR3 runs 16 residues. J was trimmed by 4 bases and V by 2 bases; bases with no gene match: 5. The CDR3 region is CASSLSGTGLTGELFF. The CDR3 DNA follows: TGTGCCAGCAGCTTATCCGGGACAGGGCTCACCGGGGAGCTGTTTTTT.

The gene calls are TRBV19 and TRBJ2-2, with D possibly being TRBD2 (5 bases). With 3 bases removed from V and 4 bases from J, the gap between germline ends came to 15 bases. Germline lookup yields CDR1 LNHDA and CDR2 SQIVND (reference sequence). The CDR3 consists of 16 residues. The CDR3 bases are TGTGCCAGTAGTATTCGGACTCCTAGATCCACCGGGGAGCTGTTTTTT. Its translation is CASSIRTPRSTGELFF.

This chain joins TRBV9 and TRBJ1-2; perhaps TRBD1 as D (5 bases). Germline CDR1 and CDR2: SGDLS and YYNGEE. V was clipped by 0 bases and J by 2 bases, with 11 bases between them. This CDR3 region has 15 residues. The CDR3 sequence is CASSVEGRLNYGYTF. As DNA, the CDR3 is TGTGCCAGCAGCGTAGAGGGGAGGCTAAACTATGGCTACACCTTC.

The chain couples TRBV3-1 (or the pseudogene TRBV3-2) to TRBJ2-7; either TRBD1 or TRBD2 may supply D (5 bases each). From germline, CDR1 is LGHDT and CDR2 YNNKEL (reference sequence). The CDR3 is 14 residues long. The V end lost 4 bases, the J end lost 2 bases, and 12 bases lay between the germline ends. CDR3 loop: CASSPTGAAYEQYV. For the CDR3, the DNA is TGTGCCAGCAGCCCCACCGGGGCAGCCTACGAGCAGTACGTC.

The V and J genes are TRBV7-8 and TRBJ1-4; D is ambiguous. Trimming pared 6 bases from V and 5 bases from J, leaving 13 bases between. This CDR3 is built from 14 residues. In germline, CDR1 is SGHVS, CDR2 FQNEAQ. The DNA for the CDR3 is TGTGCCAGCAGTAGGAGCGTTCCGAATGAAAAACTGTTTTTT. This encodes CASSRSVPNEKLFF.

The chain links TRBV7-6 to TRBJ2-7; 7 nucleotides match TRBD2. The CDR3 loop spans 15 amino acids. Germline V gene data show CDR1 as SGHVS and CDR2 as FNYEAQ. V was clipped by 5 bases and J by 4 bases; unmatched bases: 11. CDR3 protein: CASSPLLVGGYEQYF. The CDR3 region has the DNA TGTGCCAGCAGCCCCCTGCTCGTCGGGGGGTACGAGCAGTACTTC.

CDR3 sequence: CASSYAQGASNYGYTF. As DNA, the CDR3 is TGTGCCAGCAGCTATGCACAGGGGGCGTCTAACTATGGCTACACCTTC. The chain employs TRBV7-9 and TRBJ1-2, with 9 nucleotides matching TRBD1. Per germline, CDR1 SEHNR and CDR2 FQNEAQ (reference sequence). CDR3 size: 16 residues. V lost 4 bases, J lost 0 bases, and 6 bases stayed unmatched.

This clone was detected only once. The chain carries TRBV4-3 and TRBJ2-3; 10 bases are shared with TRBD2. The CDR3 loop spans 15 amino acids. Looked up from germline, CDR1 is LGHNA and CDR2 is YSLEER. The ends lost 5 bases at V and 3 bases at J; junction bases unmatched: 5. CDR3 in DNA: TGCGCCAGCAGCATCAGCGGGGGGGCAACAGATACGCAGTATTTT. Amino acids: CASSISGGATDTQYF.

V and J are TRBV3-1 (or the pseudogene TRBV3-2) and TRBJ1-2; D is undetermined. Germline V gene lookup returns CDR1 LGHDT and CDR2 YNNKEL (reference sequence). This CDR3 is 14 amino acids long. V lost 3 bases and J lost 0, with 8 bases in between. This chain's CDR3 is CASSQSYANYGYTF. CDR3 bases: TGTGCCAGCAGCCAGTCATACGCTAACTATGGCTACACCTTC.

The chain combines TRBV24-1 with TRBJ2-5; TRBD2 agrees at 8 bases. The germline CDR1 and CDR2 sequences are KGHDR and SFDVKD. V trimming: 6 bases; J trimming: 0 bases; junction bases outside the gene matches: 11. The CDR3 extends over 17 amino acids. The CDR3 DNA follows: TGTGCCACCAGTCCGGGGGGGCTGTTAGAGTACCAAGAGACCCAGTACTTC. This encodes CATSPGGLLEYQETQYF.

A remark on this clone: One junction end disagrees with the germline gene, perhaps due to a read error. The chain combines TRBV30 with TRBJ1-3, with unresolved D. This CDR3 spans 14 amino acids. Germline CDR1 and CDR2: GTSNPN and SVGIG (reference sequence). CDR3 residues: CAWSPTRTGNTIYF. Written as DNA, the CDR3 is TGTGCCTGGAGTCCGACCCGGACTGGGAACACCATATATTTT.

In DNA, the CDR3 is TGTGCCAGCAGCTTAGGGCCGACAGGGGTTCAGCCCCAGCATTTT. Protein sequence: CASSLGPTGVQPQHF. The chain recombines TRBV7-8 with TRBJ1-5; TRBD1 aligns across 8 bases. CDR1 and CDR2 (germline): SGHVS, FQNEAQ. V lost 1 base and J lost 6; bases outside the gene matches: 5. The CDR3 contains 15 residues.